This record covers a single T cell receptor (beta chain). Its antigen is not known. This CDR3 is also generated by other DNA sequences in the sample. The data originate from a study of cytomegalovirus exposure and HLA in healthy donors. Study conclusions and caveats: Exclusion as indistinguishable affected some V segments, including TRBV6-2 and TRBV6-3. The study assumed roughly uniform donor sequencing depth for presence/absence analyses.

Use of 60 Vbeta and 13 Jbeta primers characterized the PCR. Measured with immunoSEQ multiplex PCR; TCRdb has only the in-frame clones, and not every one. The sample records 85,000 to 130,000 clones, over 60% being singletons. From germline, CDR1 is LNHDA and CDR2 SQIVND (reference sequence). This CDR3 spans 15 amino acids. V lost 4 bases to trimming and J lost 2 bases; unmatched junction nucleotides: 4. Specimen: PBMCs. The chain employs TRBV19 and TRBJ2-7; 11 bases fit TRBD2. The origin of this receptor is a female donor in good health and CMV-seropositive. The CDR3, as DNA: TGTGCCAGTAGTACTGGACTAGCGGGCCCCTACGAGCAGTACTTC. It codes for CASSTGLAGPYEQYF.